These 17 T cell receptor beta chains were all obtained from the same sample, sequenced in a study of T cell repertoires in cytomegalovirus infection. TCRdb passed the reads through MiXCR, listing each CDR3 protein once. Among about 83,000 distinct CDR3 sequences listed, more than 40% were seen once. No cognate antigen is known for these TCRs. The input for sequencing was CD8+ T cells from cultured PBMCs, taken from culture after CMV antigen stimulation. These receptors came from a human donor in good health (CMV status not recorded). Some clones in this sample may be carry-over from other donors' samples.

This clonotype has more than one count but fewer than ten. This rearrangement joins TRBV7-3 to TRBJ2-1; unclear D gene. Trimming left V 5 bases short and J 4 bases short, with 9 bases between. CDR3 length equals 13 residues. Per the germline V gene, CDR1 is SGHTA and CDR2 is FQGTGA. The CDR3 loop is CASSPDRYNEQFF. CDR3 nucleotide sequence: TGTGCCAGCAGCCCGGACCGATACAATGAGCAGTTCTTC. Full variable domain (missing parts from reference TRBV7-3 and TRBJ2-1): GAGVSQTPSNKVTEKGKYVELRCDPISGHTALYWYRQSLGQGPEFLIYFQGTGAADDSGLPNDRFFAVRPEGSVSTLKIQRTERGDSAVYLCASSPDRYNEQFFGPGTRLTVL.

The V and J genes are TRBV6-6 and TRBJ1-5; D ambiguous. The germline V gene has CDR1 MNHNY and CDR2 SVGAGI (reference sequence). This CDR3 is 14 amino acids long. V was cut by 8 bases and J by 4 bases, with 15 bases left in between. CDR3 sequence: CASVLEGLNQPQHF. In DNA form, the CDR3 reads TGTGCCAGCGTTTTGGAAGGCCTTAATCAGCCCCAGCATTTT.

The table lists this clonotype with a few counts. This chain connects TRBV2 to TRBJ2-3, with TRBD2 matching 11 bases. This CDR3 contains 15 residues. J lost 4 bases, V lost 8 bases, and 8 bases had no gene match. CDR1 is SNHLY and CDR2 is FYNNEI in the germline V gene. For the CDR3, the DNA is TGTGCCAGCTTACTGACTAGCGGGACACCAGATACGCAGTATTTT. Protein: CASLLTSGTPDTQYF.

V gene TRBV6-5 combines with J gene TRBJ1-5; TRBD1 matches at 8 bases. V trimming: 7 bases; J trimming: 2 bases; junction bases outside the gene matches: 7. The germline CDR1 and CDR2 sequences are MNHEY and SVGAGI. The CDR3 runs to 15 residues. The chain's CDR3 is CASILDRGGNQPQHF. The CDR3 nucleotides read TGTGCCAGCATCCTAGACAGGGGTGGCAATCAGCCCCAGCATTTT.

The chain carries TRBV20-1 and TRBJ1-2, with D possibly being TRBD1 (6 bases). Trimming took off 6 bases at V and 7 bases at J, with 15 bases between the two ends. The CDR3 has 12 amino acids. CDR1 and CDR2 from the germline V gene are DFQATT and SNEGSKA (reference sequence). The CDR3 bases are TGCAGTGCCCTGGGACACCTCGGTGGCTACACCTTC. Translated: CSALGHLGGYTF.

The V call is TRBV7-3, the J call TRBJ2-5; 8 bases align to TRBD2. This CDR3 comprises 15 residues. V shed 0 bases and J 2 bases; nucleotides not matched to a gene: 2. Germline values: CDR1 SGHTA, CDR2 FQGTGA. CDR3: CASSLTGLEQETQYF. CDR3 nucleotide sequence: TGTGCCAGCAGCTTAACGGGACTAGAGCAAGAGACCCAGTACTTC.

This clonotype was counted only a few times. The CDR3 is CASSLLAGGGGDTQYF. The CDR3 DNA reads as TGTGCCAGCAGCTTGTTAGCGGGAGGAGGTGGAGATACGCAGTATTTT. This rearrangement joins TRBV7-2 to TRBJ2-3; 10 nucleotides align to TRBD2. With V trimmed by 3 bases and J by 5 bases, 8 bases remained unmatched. Germline V gene data show CDR1 as SGHTA and CDR2 as FQGNSA. CDR3 size: 16 residues.

The gene calls are TRBV5-1 and TRBJ2-6; TRBD1 might be the D (5 bases). Germline-derived CDR1 and CDR2 are SGHRS and YFSETQ. This CDR3 comprises 16 residues. V shed 4 bases and J shed 0 bases, with 11 bases lying between them. The CDR3 region has the DNA TGCGCCAGCAGCACCGGACAACTCTCTGGGGCCAACGTCCTGACTTTC. Translating it yields CASSTGQLSGANVLTF.

The rearrangement joins TRBV10-3 to TRBJ1-1, with unresolved D. CDR1 ENHRY and CDR2 SYGVKD come from the germline V gene. The CDR3 loop spans 14 amino acids. Trimming removed 3 bases from V and 5 bases from J, with 13 bases in between. CDR3 protein: CAISERMVGTEAFF. CDR3 nucleotides: TGTGCCATCAGTGAACGGATGGTCGGAACTGAAGCTTTCTTT.

A few counts support this clonotype. The chain joins TRBV7-9 to TRBJ1-6; D gene uncertain. The germline V gene has CDR1 SEHNR and CDR2 FQNEAQ (reference sequence). This CDR3 is 14 amino acids long. Trimming removed 5 bases from V and 9 bases from J, with 14 bases in between. CDR3 sequence (DNA): TGTGCCAGCAGCCCGGGGTTGGGTTTTTCACCCCTCCACTTT. Protein sequence: CASSPGLGFSPLHF.

The V gene is TRBV14, the J gene TRBJ1-2; TRBD1 is a possible D gene (5 bases). Trimming shortened V by 1 base and J by 8 bases, and 20 bases separated the two germline ends. The CDR3 consists of 16 residues. From germline, CDR1 is SGHDN and CDR2 FVKESK. CDR3 nucleotides: TGTGCCAGCAGCCAAGCTTCAAGGGACGGCCTCTTCGGCTACACCTTC. It encodes CASSQASRDGLFGYTF.

The rearrangement uses TRBV20-1 and TRBJ1-2; D is ambiguous. V lost 4 bases, J lost 8 bases, and 5 bases lay in between. This CDR3 has 9 residues. Germline V lookup: CDR1 DFQATT, CDR2 SNEGSKA (reference sequence). CDR3 nucleotide sequence: TGCAGTGCTAAGGGCGGCTACACCTTC. Its protein is CSAKGGYTF.

The V call is TRBV28, the J call TRBJ2-7; D is ambiguous. CDR3 length equals 15 residues. Germline values: CDR1 MDHEN, CDR2 SYDVKM. V shed 6 bases and J shed 0 bases, with 15 bases lying between them. CDR3 protein: CASSNPTESSYEQYF. The CDR3 nucleotides are TGTGCCAGCAGCAACCCGACGGAGAGCTCCTACGAGCAGTACTTC. Looking up the rest from reference TRBV28 and TRBJ2-7 gives the full variable domain: DVKVTQSSRYLVKRTGEKVFLECVQDMDHENMFWYRQDPGLGLRLIYFSYDVKMKEKGDIPEGYSVSREKKERFSLILESASTNQTSMYLCASSNPTESSYEQYFGPGTRLTVT.

V usage is TRBV11-2 and J usage is TRBJ2-1; the D gene could be TRBD1 or TRBD2 (6 bases each). The CDR3 is 17 amino acids. Germline V lookup: CDR1 SGHAT, CDR2 FQNNGV. With 1 base removed from V and 6 bases from J, the gap between germline ends came to 19 bases. The DNA for the CDR3 is TGTGCCAGCAGCTTAGCCTTAGCGGCCACAGGGTCCAATGAGCAGTTCTTC. Residues: CASSLALAATGSNEQFF.

The chain recombines TRBV7-2 with TRBJ1-5, with a weak D call TRBD1 (5 bases). V shed 3 bases and J shed 0 bases, with 12 bases lying between them. Per germline, CDR1 SGHTA and CDR2 FQGNSA. The CDR3 spans 16 residues. CDR3 residues: CASSFWGDYSNQPQHF. The DNA for the CDR3 is TGTGCCAGCAGCTTCTGGGGGGACTATAGCAATCAGCCCCAGCATTTT.

This clonotype was counted between two and nine times. The DNA for the CDR3 is TGTGCCAGCAGCGGTTCGAACGGGACAGGGATACTTCAGCCCCAGCATTTT. This sequence encodes CASSGSNGTGILQPQHF. The chain is built from TRBV7-6 and TRBJ1-5; 9 bases align to TRBD1. CDR1 and CDR2 from the germline V gene are SGHVS and FNYEAQ. The CDR3 consists of 17 residues. V lost 5 bases to trimming and J lost 6 bases; unmatched junction nucleotides: 14.

The chain's CDR3 is CAISEEGAAPSYEQYF. The CDR3 bases are TGTGCCATCAGTGAGGAAGGGGCGGCACCTTCCTACGAGCAGTACTTC. The chain has TRBV10-3 and TRBJ2-7, with TRBD1 as a possible D gene (5 bases). This CDR3 contains 16 residues. Germline-derived CDR1 and CDR2 are ENHRY and SYGVKD. With 2 bases removed from V and 1 base from J, the gap between germline ends came to 15 bases.